These 22 T cell receptor beta chains originate from one sample sequenced in a study of T cell repertoires in cytomegalovirus infection. One entry per CDR3 protein results from TCRdb running MiXCR on the reads. The table lists 550,000 to 850,000 distinct CDR3 sequences, 30% to 35% of them singletons. No antigen has been assigned to these receptors. The sample consisted of cultured PBMCs, taken from culture after CMV antigen stimulation. These receptors came from a human donor in good health (CMV status not recorded). Some clones in this sample may be carry-over from other donors' samples.

The chain uses TRBV3-1 and TRBJ2-7, with TRBD1 as a possible D gene (6 bases). Trimming stripped 0 bases from V and 0 bases from J, with 12 bases between. The CDR3 has 16 amino acids. The germline gives CDR1 LGHDT, CDR2 YNNKEL (reference sequence). CDR3 residues: CASSQDMTGSSYEQYF. The CDR3 DNA is TGTGCCAGCAGCCAAGATATGACAGGAAGCTCCTACGAGCAGTACTTC.

This clonotype was counted between two and nine times. This chain connects TRBV4-3 to TRBJ2-5; D is possibly TRBD2 (5 bases). V was cut by 3 bases and J by 0 bases, with 8 bases left in between. The CDR3 covers 14 residues. Germline CDR1 reads LGHNA; CDR2 reads YSLEER. The CDR3 here is CASSQDWYQETQYF. The CDR3 DNA reads as TGCGCCAGCAGCCAGGACTGGTACCAAGAGACCCAGTACTTC.

This clonotype occurred many times. The J gene is TRBJ2-7, the V gene TRBV7-2; D possibly uses TRBD1 or TRBD2 (5 bases each). V shed 5 bases and J shed 6 bases, with 17 bases lying between them. This CDR3 contains 14 residues. CDR1 and CDR2 (germline): SGHTA, FQGNSA. The CDR3 DNA sequence: TGTGCCAGCAGCCACCGGGGACCTCGGCGCGAGCAGTACTTC. Translation gives CASSHRGPRREQYF.

This clonotype was detected many times. In DNA, the CDR3 is TGTGCCAGCAGCTTAGCTCTAGCGGGAGGTCATGAGCAGTTCTTC. It is translated as CASSLALAGGHEQFF. This chain connects TRBV7-2 to TRBJ2-1; 11 nucleotides align to TRBD2. The junction had 3 bases not matched to a gene; V was cut back by 0 bases and J by 8 bases. Per the germline V gene, CDR1 is SGHTA and CDR2 is FQGNSA. The CDR3 length is 15 residues. The variable domain in full, completed from reference TRBV7-2 and TRBJ2-1, reads GAGVSQSPSNKVTEKGKDVELRCDPISGHTALYWYRQSLGQGLEFLIYFQGNSAPDKSGLPSDRFSAERTGGSVSTLTIQRTQQEDSAVYLCASSLALAGGHEQFFGPGTRLTVL.

The sample holds a few counts of this clonotype. The rearrangement links TRBV7-6 to TRBJ1-1; D is unresolved. Trimming left V 1 base short and J 8 bases short, with 11 bases between. The length of the CDR3 is 13 residues. The germline V gene has CDR1 SGHVS and CDR2 FNYEAQ. CDR3 coding DNA: TGTGCCAGCAGCTTAGTGGTCCATTCCGAAGCTTTCTTT. Its translation is CASSLVVHSEAFF.

For the CDR3, the DNA is TGCGCCAGCAGCCAAAGCCCAAACAGGGTGTCTGAAGCTTTCTTT. Translation: CASSQSPNRVSEAFF. The chain is built from TRBV4-1 and TRBJ1-1; perhaps TRBD1 as D (6 bases). V was pared by 2 bases and J by 6 bases, with 16 bases between. The CDR3 is made up of 15 amino acids. In germline, CDR1 is MGHRA, CDR2 YSYEKL.

The rearrangement links TRBV12-3 or TRBV12-4 to TRBJ2-5; TRBD2 matches 8 bases. The CDR3 spans 15 residues. Germline trimming cut 3 bases from V and 5 bases from J; bases unmatched to any gene: 8. This chain's CDR3 is CASSFGRAGGETQYF. CDR3 coding DNA: TGTGCCAGCAGTTTCGGGAGGGCGGGCGGGGAGACCCAGTACTTC.

This clonotype was detected a few times. The chain employs TRBV6-5 and TRBJ2-1; D unresolved. Germline values: CDR1 MNHEY, CDR2 SVGAGI. V lost 8 bases and J 6 bases, leaving 8 bases between the germline ends. The CDR3 has 11 residues. CDR3 in amino acids: CASGRFNEQFF. For the CDR3, the DNA is TGTGCCAGCGGGCGTTTCAATGAGCAGTTCTTC.

This clonotype was observed a handful of times. This chain connects TRBV6-1 to TRBJ1-6; D gene ambiguous. Looked up from germline, CDR1 is MNHNS and CDR2 is SASEGT. This CDR3 is 13 amino acids long. Trimming took 8 bases from V and 7 from J, leaving 12 bases between them. In nucleotides, the CDR3 is TGTGCCAGCCGTCGCGGATGGAATTCACCCCTCCACTTT. This encodes CASRRGWNSPLHF.

This chain uses TRBV11-2 with TRBJ2-3, with TRBD2 matching 7 bases. Germline values: CDR1 SGHAT, CDR2 FQNNGV. With 5 bases clipped from V and 3 bases from J, the junction kept 8 bases outside the gene matches. The CDR3 sequence is 15 residues long. The CDR3 sequence: CASSPWGRETDTQYF. The DNA for the CDR3 is TGTGCCAGCAGCCCCTGGGGGAGGGAAACAGATACGCAGTATTTT.

The chain uses TRBV24-1 and TRBJ2-1, with 10 bases that match TRBD1. Germline V gene data show CDR1 as KGHDR and CDR2 as SFDVKD. The length of the CDR3 is 15 residues. V lost 4 bases and J lost 9; bases outside the gene matches: 8. The CDR3 region is CATSDPGTGVSEQFF. The CDR3 DNA follows: TGTGCCACCAGTGACCCCGGGACAGGGGTCAGTGAGCAGTTCTTC.

This clonotype was counted many times. The chain uses TRBV7-2 and TRBJ2-5; 11 nucleotides agree with TRBD2. With V trimmed by 5 bases and J by 3 bases, 8 bases remained unmatched. CDR3 size: 16 residues. Germline V gene lookup returns CDR1 SGHTA and CDR2 FQGNSA. The CDR3 spells CASSPQTSGEKETQYF. For the CDR3, the DNA is TGTGCCAGCAGCCCCCAGACTAGCGGGGAAAAAGAGACCCAGTACTTC.

The V call is TRBV6-6, the J call TRBJ1-2; D is possibly TRBD1 (6 bases). The CDR3 is 16 amino acids. Deletions cut 2 bases from V and 7 bases from J, with 20 bases between. Germline V gene sequence: CDR1 MNHNY, CDR2 SVGAGI (reference sequence). In nucleotides, the CDR3 is TGTGCCAGCAGTTACGAACAGACGGGGGGGCGGAGTGGCTACACCTTC. Translated, it gives CASSYEQTGGRSGYTF.

This clonotype was seen more than once but under ten times. The chain is built from TRBV19 and TRBJ1-1, with D uncertain. The CDR3 is 15 amino acids. V was shortened by 5 bases and J by 5 bases, with 18 bases between the two germline ends. Germline V lookup: CDR1 LNHDA, CDR2 SQIVND (reference sequence). The CDR3 nucleotides read TGTGCCAGTAGTTCTTTGGCCCTAAGAGGAACTGAAGCTTTCTTT. It is translated as CASSSLALRGTEAFF.

In this sample, this clonotype turned up many times. V gene TRBV7-2 combines with J gene TRBJ2-7; perhaps TRBD1 as D (5 bases). V was trimmed by 4 bases and J by 1 base, leaving 14 bases between them. The CDR3 loop spans 15 amino acids. Per the germline V gene, CDR1 is SGHTA and CDR2 is FQGNSA. CDR3 region: CASSSSRAGSYEQYF. CDR3 in DNA: TGTGCCAGCAGCTCTTCCCGCGCAGGGTCCTACGAGCAGTACTTC.

This clonotype was observed a handful of times. This chain connects TRBV5-1 to TRBJ1-2; perhaps TRBD1 as D (5 bases). This CDR3 contains 15 residues. With 0 bases removed from V and 2 bases from J, the gap between germline ends came to 11 bases. Germline CDR1 and CDR2: SGHRS and YFSETQ. The CDR3 DNA sequence: TGCGCCAGCAGCTTGGGGGACGGCCTGAACTATGGCTACACCTTC. Translated, it gives CASSLGDGLNYGYTF.

In its sample, this clonotype was seen a few times. The chain joins TRBV7-6 to TRBJ2-1; the match to TRBD2 covers 7 bases. Losses at the gene ends were 0 bases for V and 5 bases for J; bases not matched to a gene: 4. Per germline, CDR1 SGHVS and CDR2 FNYEAQ. This CDR3 has 15 amino acids. DNA for the CDR3: TGTGCCAGCAGCTTAGCGCTAAGCGGGAACAATGAGCAGTTCTTC. As protein: CASSLALSGNNEQFF.

The table lists this clonotype with many counts. V and J are TRBV7-9 and TRBJ2-6; no clear D gene. With 4 bases removed from V and 0 bases from J, the gap between germline ends came to 10 bases. The CDR3 sequence is 16 residues long. In germline, CDR1 is SEHNR, CDR2 FQNEAQ (reference sequence). The CDR3, as DNA: TGTGCCAGCAGCTATGTTATCCCCTCTGGGGCCAACGTCCTGACTTTC. Translated, it gives CASSYVIPSGANVLTF.

The chain carries TRBV6-5 and TRBJ1-2; D gene unclear. The V gene lost 2 bases and the J gene lost 4 bases, with 8 bases spanning the gap. Germline V gene data show CDR1 as MNHEY and CDR2 as SVGAGI. This CDR3 has 13 residues. CDR3 sequence: CASSYKGTYGYTF. The CDR3 region has the DNA TGTGCCAGCAGTTACAAGGGAACCTATGGCTACACCTTC.

The chain is built from TRBV3-1 and TRBJ1-3, with unresolved D. This CDR3 spans 14 amino acids. V was cut by 3 bases and J by 0 bases, with 6 bases left in between. Germline V CDR1 and CDR2: LGHDT, YNNKEL (reference sequence). The CDR3 loop reads CASSHGYSGNTIYF. In DNA form, the CDR3 reads TGTGCCAGCAGCCACGGGTACTCTGGAAACACCATATATTTT.

CDR3 region: CASNLGAGSTEAFF. Written as DNA, the CDR3 is TGTGCTAGTAACCTGGGCGCAGGGAGCACTGAAGCTTTCTTT. The chain links TRBV12-5 to TRBJ1-1, with D tentatively TRBD1 (5 bases). Trimming left V 8 bases short and J 4 bases short, with 17 bases between. The CDR3 consists of 14 residues. In germline, CDR1 is LGHNT, CDR2 FRNRAP.

V and J are TRBV4-2 and TRBJ1-2; a possible D gene is TRBD1 (5 bases). The length of the CDR3 is 15 residues. Germline lookup yields CDR1 LGHNA and CDR2 YNFKEQ. Trimming left V 1 base short and J 4 bases short, with 13 bases between. CDR3 region: CASSQVPGLGYGYTF. As DNA, the CDR3 is TGTGCCAGCAGCCAAGTTCCGGGGCTGGGCTATGGCTACACCTTC.